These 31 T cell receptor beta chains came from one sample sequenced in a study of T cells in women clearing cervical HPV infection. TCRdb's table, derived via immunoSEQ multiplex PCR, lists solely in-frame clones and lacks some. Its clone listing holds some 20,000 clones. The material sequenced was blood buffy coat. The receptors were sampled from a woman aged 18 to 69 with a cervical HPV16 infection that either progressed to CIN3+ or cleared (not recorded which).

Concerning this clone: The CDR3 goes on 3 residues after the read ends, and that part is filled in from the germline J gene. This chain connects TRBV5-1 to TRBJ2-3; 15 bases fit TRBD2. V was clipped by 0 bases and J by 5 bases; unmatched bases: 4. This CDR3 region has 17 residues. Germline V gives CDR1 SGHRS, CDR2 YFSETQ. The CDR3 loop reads CASSLDGLAGGVDTQYF. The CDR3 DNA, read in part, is TGCGCCAGCAGCTTGGATGGACTAGCGGGAGGGGTAGATACG.

The DNA read from the CDR3 is TGTGCCAGTAGTATCGGGGACACCGATAATTCACCC. It codes for CASSIGDTDNSP. The entire CDR3 reads CASSIGDTDNSPLHF. V is TRBV19 and J is TRBJ1-6; D may be TRBD1 (6 bases). The read is 3 residues too short to cover the CDR3 end, so that end is filled in from the germline J gene. The CDR3 loop spans 15 amino acids. The germline V and J ends were trimmed by 3 bases and 5 bases, with 11 bases remaining between them. Germline V lookup: CDR1 LNHDA, CDR2 SQIVND (reference sequence).

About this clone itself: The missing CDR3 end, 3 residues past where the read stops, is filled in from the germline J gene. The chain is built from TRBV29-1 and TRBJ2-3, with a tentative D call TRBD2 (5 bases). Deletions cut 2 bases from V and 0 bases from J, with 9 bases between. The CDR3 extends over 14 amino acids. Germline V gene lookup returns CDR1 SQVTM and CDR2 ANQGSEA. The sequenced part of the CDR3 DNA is TGCAGCGTTGAACCCAGGACTAGCACAGATACG. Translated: CSVEPRTSTDT. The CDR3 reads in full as CSVEPRTSTDTQYF.

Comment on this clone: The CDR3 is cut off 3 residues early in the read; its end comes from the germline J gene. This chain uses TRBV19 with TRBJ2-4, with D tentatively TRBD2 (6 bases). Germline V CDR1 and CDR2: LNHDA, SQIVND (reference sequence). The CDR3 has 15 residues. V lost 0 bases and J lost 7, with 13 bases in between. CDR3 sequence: CASSIDGGIGNIQYF. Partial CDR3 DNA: TGTGCCAGTAGTATAGACGGGGGAATAGGCAACATT.

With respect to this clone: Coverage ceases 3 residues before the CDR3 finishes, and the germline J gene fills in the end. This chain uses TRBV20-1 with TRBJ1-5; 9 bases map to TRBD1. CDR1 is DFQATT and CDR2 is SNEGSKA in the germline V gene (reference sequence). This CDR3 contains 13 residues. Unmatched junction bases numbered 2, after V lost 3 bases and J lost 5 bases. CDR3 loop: CSASDRGYQPQHF. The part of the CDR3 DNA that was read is TGCAGTGCTAGCGACAGGGGGTATCAGCCC.

Incomplete CDR3 DNA: TGCGCCAGCGGGGACAGGCCTAATGAAAAA. Its translation is CASGDRPNEK. The whole CDR3 reads CASGDRPNEKLFF. The chain employs TRBV5-1 and TRBJ1-4; 8 nucleotides agree with TRBD1. The CDR3 is cut off 3 residues early in the read; its end comes from the germline J gene. V lost 7 bases, J lost 3 bases, and 2 bases stayed unmatched. This CDR3 region has 13 residues. The germline gives CDR1 SGHRS, CDR2 YFSETQ.

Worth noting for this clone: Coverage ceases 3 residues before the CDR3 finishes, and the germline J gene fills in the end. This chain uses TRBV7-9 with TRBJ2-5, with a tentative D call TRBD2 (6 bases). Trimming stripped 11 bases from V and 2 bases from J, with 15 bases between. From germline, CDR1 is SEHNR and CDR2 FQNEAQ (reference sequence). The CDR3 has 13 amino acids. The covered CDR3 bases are TGTGCCGTAGGAGTGGAGGGTCAAGAGACC. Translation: CAVGVEGQET. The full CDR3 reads CAVGVEGQETQYF.

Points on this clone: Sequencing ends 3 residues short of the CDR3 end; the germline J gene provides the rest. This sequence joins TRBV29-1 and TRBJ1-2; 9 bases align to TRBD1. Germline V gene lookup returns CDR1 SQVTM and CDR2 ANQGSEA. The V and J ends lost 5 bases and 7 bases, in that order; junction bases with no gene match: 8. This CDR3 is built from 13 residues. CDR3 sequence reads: CSVLDRGGGGYTF. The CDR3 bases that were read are TGCAGCGTTCTGGACAGGGGAGGTGGTGGC.

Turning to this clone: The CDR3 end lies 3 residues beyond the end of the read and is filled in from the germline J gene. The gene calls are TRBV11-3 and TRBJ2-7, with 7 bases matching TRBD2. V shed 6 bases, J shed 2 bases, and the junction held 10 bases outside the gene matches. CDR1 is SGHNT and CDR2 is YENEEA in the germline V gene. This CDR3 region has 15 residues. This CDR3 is CASSLGSGPTYEQYF. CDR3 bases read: TGTGCCAGCAGTCTGGGTAGCGGGCCGACCTACGAG. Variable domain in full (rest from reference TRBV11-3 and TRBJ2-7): EAGVVQSPRYKIIEKKQPVAFWCNPISGHNTLYWYLQNLGQGPELLIRYENEEAVDDSQLPKDRFSAERLKGVDSTLKIQPAELGDSAVYLCASSLGSGPTYEQYFGPGTRLTVT.

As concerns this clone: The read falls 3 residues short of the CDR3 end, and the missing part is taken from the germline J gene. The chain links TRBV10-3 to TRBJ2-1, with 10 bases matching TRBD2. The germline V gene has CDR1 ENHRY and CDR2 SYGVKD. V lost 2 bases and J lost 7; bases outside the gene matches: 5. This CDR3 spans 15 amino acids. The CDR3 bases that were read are TGTGCCATCAGTGAGACTAGCGGGGTACGGAATGAG. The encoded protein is CAISETSGVRNE. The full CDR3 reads CAISETSGVRNEQFF.

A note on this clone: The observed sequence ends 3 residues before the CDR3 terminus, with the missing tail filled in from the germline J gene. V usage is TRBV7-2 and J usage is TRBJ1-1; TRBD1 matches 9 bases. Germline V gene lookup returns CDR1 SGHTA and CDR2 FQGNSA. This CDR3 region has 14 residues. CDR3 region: CASSLVDRGGRAFF. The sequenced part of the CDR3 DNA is TGTGCCAGCAGCTTAGTCGACAGGGGGGGTCGA.

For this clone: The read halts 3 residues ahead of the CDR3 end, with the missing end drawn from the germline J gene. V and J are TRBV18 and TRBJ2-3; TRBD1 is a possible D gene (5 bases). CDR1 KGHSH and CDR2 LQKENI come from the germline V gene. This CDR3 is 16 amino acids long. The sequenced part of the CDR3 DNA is TGTGCCAGCTCACCACCGGGAAGGGGAAGCAATCAGCCG. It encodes CASSPPGRGSNQP. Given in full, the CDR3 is CASSPPGRGSNQPQYF. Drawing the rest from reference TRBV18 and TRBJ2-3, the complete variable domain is NAGVMQNPRHLVRRRGQEARLRCSPMKGHSHVYWYRQLPEEGLKFMVYLQKENIIDESGMPKERFSAEFPKEGPSILRIQQVVRGDSAAYFCASSPPGRGSNQPQYFGPGTRLTVL.

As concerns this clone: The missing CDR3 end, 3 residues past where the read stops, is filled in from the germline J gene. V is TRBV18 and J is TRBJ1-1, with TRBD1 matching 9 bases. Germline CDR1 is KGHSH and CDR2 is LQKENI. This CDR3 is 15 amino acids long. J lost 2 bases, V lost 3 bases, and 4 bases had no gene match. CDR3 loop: CASSPRTGENTEAFF. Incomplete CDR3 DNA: TGTGCCAGCTCACCCCGGACAGGGGAAAACACTGAA.

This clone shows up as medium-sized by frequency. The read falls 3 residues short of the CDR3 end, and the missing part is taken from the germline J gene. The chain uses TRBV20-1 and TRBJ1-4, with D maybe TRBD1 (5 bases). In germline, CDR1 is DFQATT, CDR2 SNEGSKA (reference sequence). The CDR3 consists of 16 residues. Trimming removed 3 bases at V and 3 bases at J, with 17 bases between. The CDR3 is CSASADSPLANEKLFF. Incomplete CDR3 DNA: TGCAGTGCTAGCGCAGACAGTCCGTTAGCTAATGAAAAA.

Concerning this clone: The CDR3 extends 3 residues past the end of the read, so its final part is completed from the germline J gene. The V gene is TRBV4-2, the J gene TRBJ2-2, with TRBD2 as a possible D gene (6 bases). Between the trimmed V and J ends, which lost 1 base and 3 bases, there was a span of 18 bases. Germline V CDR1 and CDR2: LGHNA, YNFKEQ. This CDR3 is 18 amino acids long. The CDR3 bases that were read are TGTGCCAGCAGCCAAGCCCTCGGGGCTAGCGAGGACACCGGGGAG. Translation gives CASSQALGASEDTGE. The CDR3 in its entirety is CASSQALGASEDTGELFF.

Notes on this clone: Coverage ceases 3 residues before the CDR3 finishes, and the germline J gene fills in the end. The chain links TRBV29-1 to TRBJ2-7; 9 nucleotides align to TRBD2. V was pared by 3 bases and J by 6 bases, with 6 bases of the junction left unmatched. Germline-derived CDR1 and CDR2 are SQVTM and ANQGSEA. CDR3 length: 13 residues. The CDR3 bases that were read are TGCAGCGTTGAGCAAGCGGGAGGTCGCGAG. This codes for CSVEQAGGRE. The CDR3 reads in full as CSVEQAGGREQYF.

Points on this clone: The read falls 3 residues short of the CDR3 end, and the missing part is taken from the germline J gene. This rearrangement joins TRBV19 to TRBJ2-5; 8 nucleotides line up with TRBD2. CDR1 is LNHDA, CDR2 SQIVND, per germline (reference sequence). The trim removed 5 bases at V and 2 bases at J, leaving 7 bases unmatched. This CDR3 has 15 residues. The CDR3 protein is CASSSSAGAQETQYF. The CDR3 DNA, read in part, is TGTGCCAGTAGTTCGTCAGCGGGGGCACAAGAGACC.

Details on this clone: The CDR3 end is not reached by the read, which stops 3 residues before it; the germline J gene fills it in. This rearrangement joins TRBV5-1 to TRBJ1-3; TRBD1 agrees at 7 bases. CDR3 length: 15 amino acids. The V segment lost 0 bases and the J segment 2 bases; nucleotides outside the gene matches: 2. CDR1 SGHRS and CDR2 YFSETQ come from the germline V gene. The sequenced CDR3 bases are TGCGCCAGCAGCTTGGGCCAGGGGGCTGGAAACACC. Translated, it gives CASSLGQGAGNT. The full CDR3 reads CASSLGQGAGNTIYF.

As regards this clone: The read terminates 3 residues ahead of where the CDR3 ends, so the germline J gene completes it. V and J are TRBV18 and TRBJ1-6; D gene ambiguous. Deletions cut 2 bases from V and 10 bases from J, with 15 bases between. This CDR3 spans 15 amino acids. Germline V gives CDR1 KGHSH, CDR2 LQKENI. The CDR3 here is CASSPTEAGRSPLHF. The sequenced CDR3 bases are TGTGCCAGCTCACCAACCGAGGCAGGTCGGTCACCC.

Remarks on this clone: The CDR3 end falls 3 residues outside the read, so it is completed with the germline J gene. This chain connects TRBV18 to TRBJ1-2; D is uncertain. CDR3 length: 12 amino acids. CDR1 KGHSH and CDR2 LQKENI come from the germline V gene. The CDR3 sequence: CASSPSGRGYTF. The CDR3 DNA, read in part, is TGTGCCAGCTCACCGAGTGGTCGGGGC. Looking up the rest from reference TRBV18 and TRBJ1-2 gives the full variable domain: NAGVMQNPRHLVRRRGQEARLRCSPMKGHSHVYWYRQLPEEGLKFMVYLQKENIIDESGMPKERFSAEFPKEGPSILRIQQVVRGDSAAYFCASSPSGRGYTFGSGTRLTVV.

The chain's CDR3 is CASSYRTSLETQYF. The covered CDR3 bases are TGTGCCAGCAGCTACCGGACTAGTCTGGAGACC. V is TRBV13 and J is TRBJ2-5; 7 nucleotides line up with TRBD2. Read sequence stops 3 residues before the CDR3 end, and the germline J gene provides the missing end. The CDR3 covers 14 residues. The trim removed 4 bases at V and 5 bases at J, leaving 7 bases unmatched. CDR1 and CDR2 from the germline V gene are PRHDT and FYEKMQ (reference sequence).

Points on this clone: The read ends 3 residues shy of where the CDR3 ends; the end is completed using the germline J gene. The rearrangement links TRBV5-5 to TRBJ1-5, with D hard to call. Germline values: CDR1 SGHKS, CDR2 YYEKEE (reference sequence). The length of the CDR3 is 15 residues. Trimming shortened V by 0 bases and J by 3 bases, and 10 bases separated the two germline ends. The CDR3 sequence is CASSLEADFNQPQHF. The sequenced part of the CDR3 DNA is TGTGCCAGCAGCTTGGAGGCAGATTTCAATCAGCCC. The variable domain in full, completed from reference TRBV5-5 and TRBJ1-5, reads DAGVTQSPTHLIKTRGQQVTLRCSPISGHKSVSWYQQVLGQGPQFIFQYYEKEERGRGNFPDRFSARQFPNYSSELNVNALLLGDSALYLCASSLEADFNQPQHFGDGTRLSIL.

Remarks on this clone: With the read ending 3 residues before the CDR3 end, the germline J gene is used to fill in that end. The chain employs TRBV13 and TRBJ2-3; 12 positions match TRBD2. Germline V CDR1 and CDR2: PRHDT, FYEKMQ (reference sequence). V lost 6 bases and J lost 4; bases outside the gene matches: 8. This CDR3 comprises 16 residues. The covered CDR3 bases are TGTGCCAGCAGTCACGGGACTAGCGGGTACTCAGATACG. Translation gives CASSHGTSGYSDT. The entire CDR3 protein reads CASSHGTSGYSDTQYF.

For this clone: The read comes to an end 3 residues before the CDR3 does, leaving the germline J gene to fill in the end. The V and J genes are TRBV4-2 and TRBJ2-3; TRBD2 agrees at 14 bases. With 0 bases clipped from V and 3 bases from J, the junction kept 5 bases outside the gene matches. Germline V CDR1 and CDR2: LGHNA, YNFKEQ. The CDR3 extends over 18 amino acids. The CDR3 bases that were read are TGTGCCAGCAGCCAAGAAGGACTAGCGGGAGGAGTTACAGATACG. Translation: CASSQEGLAGGVTDT. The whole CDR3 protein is CASSQEGLAGGVTDTQYF.

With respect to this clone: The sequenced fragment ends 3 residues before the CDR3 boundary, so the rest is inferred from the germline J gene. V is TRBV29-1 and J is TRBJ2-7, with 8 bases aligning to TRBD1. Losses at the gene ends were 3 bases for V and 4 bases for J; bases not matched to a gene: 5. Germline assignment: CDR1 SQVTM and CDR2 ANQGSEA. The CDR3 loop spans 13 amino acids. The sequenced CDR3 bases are TGCAGCGTTGAGGACAGGGTCGGGTACGAG. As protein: CSVEDRVGYE. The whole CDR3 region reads CSVEDRVGYEQYF.

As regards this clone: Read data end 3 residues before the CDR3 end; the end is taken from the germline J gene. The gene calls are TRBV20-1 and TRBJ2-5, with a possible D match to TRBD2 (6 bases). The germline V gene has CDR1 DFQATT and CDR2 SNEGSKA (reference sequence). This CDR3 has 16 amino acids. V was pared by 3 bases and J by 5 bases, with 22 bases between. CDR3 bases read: TGCAGTGCTAGCCCGCGGGGCGGGAAAGCTTCCGAGACC. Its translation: CSASPRGGKASET. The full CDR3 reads CSASPRGGKASETQYF.

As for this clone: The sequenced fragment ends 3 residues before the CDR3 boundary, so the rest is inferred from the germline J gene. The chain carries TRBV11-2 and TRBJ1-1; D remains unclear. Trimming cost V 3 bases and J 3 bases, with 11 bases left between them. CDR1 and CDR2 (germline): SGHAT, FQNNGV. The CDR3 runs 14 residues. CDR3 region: CASSFQRWDTEAFF. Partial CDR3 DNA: TGTGCCAGCAGCTTCCAGCGATGGGACACTGAA.

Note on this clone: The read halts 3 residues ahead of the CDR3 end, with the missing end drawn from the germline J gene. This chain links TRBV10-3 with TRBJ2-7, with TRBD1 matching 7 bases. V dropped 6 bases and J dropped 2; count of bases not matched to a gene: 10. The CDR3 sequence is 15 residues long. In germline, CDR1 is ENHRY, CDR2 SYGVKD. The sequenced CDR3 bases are TGTGCCATCAGGCTCCGGGACAGTGAGACCTACGAG. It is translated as CAIRLRDSETYE. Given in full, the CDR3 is CAIRLRDSETYEQYF.

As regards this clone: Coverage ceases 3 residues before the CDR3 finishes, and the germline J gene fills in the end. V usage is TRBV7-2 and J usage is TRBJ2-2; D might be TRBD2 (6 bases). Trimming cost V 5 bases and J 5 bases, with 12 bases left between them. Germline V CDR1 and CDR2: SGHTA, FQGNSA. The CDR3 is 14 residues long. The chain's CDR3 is CASSPLRETGELFF. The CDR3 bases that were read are TGTGCCAGCAGCCCCCTGCGGGAAACCGGGGAG.

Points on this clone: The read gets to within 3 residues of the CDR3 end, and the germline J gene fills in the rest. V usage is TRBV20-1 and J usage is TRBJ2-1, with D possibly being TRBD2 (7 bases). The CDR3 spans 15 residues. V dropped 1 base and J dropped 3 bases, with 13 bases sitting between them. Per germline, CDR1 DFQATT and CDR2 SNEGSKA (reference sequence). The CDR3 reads CSARGQAGVYNEQFF. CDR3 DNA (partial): TGCAGTGCTAGAGGACAGGCGGGGGTCTACAATGAG.

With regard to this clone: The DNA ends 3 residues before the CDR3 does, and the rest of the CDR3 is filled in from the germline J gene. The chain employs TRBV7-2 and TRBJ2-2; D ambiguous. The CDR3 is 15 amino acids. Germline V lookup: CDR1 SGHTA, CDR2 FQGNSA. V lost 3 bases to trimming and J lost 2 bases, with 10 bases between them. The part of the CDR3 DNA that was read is TGTGCCAGCAGCTTTGGTCCTAGTAACACCGGGGAG. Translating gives CASSFGPSNTGE. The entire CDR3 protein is CASSFGPSNTGELFF.